This T cell receptor beta chain was recorded in a study of graft-versus-host responses after intestinal transplantation. Study information: Anti-thymocyte globulin induction preceded three to four years of tacrolimus and steroid maintenance in all recipients. General study results and limits: Early post-transplant HvG declines tracked with peak circulating GvH clone levels.

For this clone: Its antigen is still unknown.

Germline CDR1 MDHEN, CDR2 SYDVKM. Germline trimming cut 4 bases from V and 8 bases from J; bases unmatched to any gene: 11. The CDR3 contains 16 residues. Processing of graft tissue released intraepithelial and lamina propria lymphocytes. TCRdb keeps only in-frame clones here, not all; method: immunoSEQ multiplex PCR. The sample gives about 8,100 clones, about two thirds of which show up once; 8.5% to 10% is in the top ten. The sequence derives from a human patient who received an intestinal transplant, so some T cells may come from the graft donor. This chain links TRBV28 with TRBJ1-4; 9 nucleotides align to TRBD1. This specimen consisted of ileum tissue, obtained less than 470 days after transplant. CDR3 nucleotides: TGTGCCAGCAGTTCCTCCGGGACAGGGTTTGGAGAAAAACTGTTTTTT. It yields the protein CASSSSGTGFGEKLFF.